The 15 T cell receptor beta chains below come from one sample, sequenced in a study of T cell responses to AZD1222 COVID-19 vaccine. The repertoire was sequenced with immunoSEQ multiplex PCR; TCRdb's copy has only in-frame clones and lacks some. This repertoire shows 60,000 or so clones, 84% found once; its top ten account for 15% to 25%. The specimen comprised peripheral blood, sampled on day 0 of AZD1222 vaccination. These TCRs come from an adult in good health.

As concerns this clone: Other DNA sequences from this sample encode an identical CDR3 as well. The V and J genes are TRBV5-1 and TRBJ2-7; 7 bases line up with TRBD1. Germline-derived CDR1 and CDR2 are SGHRS and YFSETQ. CDR3 size: 13 residues. Trimming took 2 bases from V and 2 from J; bases not matched to a gene: 1. CDR3 DNA: TGCGCCAGCAGCTTTACAGGGGCCTACGAGCAGTACTTC. Translating it yields CASSFTGAYEQYF.

V is TRBV15 and J is TRBJ1-2, with D unclear. Germline CDR1 LNHNV, CDR2 YYDKDF (reference sequence). V lost 0 bases to trimming and J lost 7 bases, with 18 bases between them. The CDR3 consists of 16 residues. The CDR3 DNA reads TGTGCCACCAGCAGAGATCTTGGGATACCTCAAGGTGGCTACACCTTC. Translation gives CATSRDLGIPQGGYTF.

The chain uses TRBV24-1 and TRBJ1-1; D unclear. Germline assignment: CDR1 KGHDR and CDR2 SFDVKD. CDR3 length: 13 amino acids. V lost 5 bases, J lost 0 bases, and 6 bases lay in between. The CDR3 protein is CATSGAVNTEAFF. The CDR3 coding sequence is TGTGCCACCAGTGGCGCAGTGAACACTGAAGCTTTCTTT.

The J gene is TRBJ2-7, the V gene TRBV5-1; D remains ambiguous. Trimming removed 4 bases at V and 0 bases at J, with 14 bases between. Germline-derived CDR1 and CDR2 are SGHRS and YFSETQ. This CDR3 region has 15 residues. CDR3 loop: CASSPTVTSSYEQYF. For the CDR3, the DNA is TGCGCCAGCAGCCCCACAGTAACCAGCTCCTACGAGCAGTACTTC.

The V gene is TRBV7-9, the J gene TRBJ1-1, with 8 bases aligning to TRBD1. The CDR3 length is 14 residues. The ends lost 5 bases at V and 5 bases at J; junction bases unmatched: 7. The germline gives CDR1 SEHNR, CDR2 FQNEAQ (reference sequence). The CDR3 is CASSATGGRTEAFF. The CDR3 coding sequence is TGTGCCAGCAGCGCTACAGGGGGTAGGACTGAAGCTTTCTTT.

This chain uses TRBV7-7 with TRBJ2-7, with D maybe TRBD2 (6 bases). CDR1 is SSHAT and CDR2 is FNYEAQ in the germline V gene (reference sequence). The CDR3 loop spans 16 amino acids. The CDR3, as DNA: TGTGCTAGCAGCTTAGGAGGTCGGGAGCTAACCTACGAGCAGTACGTC. It is translated as CASSLGGRELTYEQYV.

The CDR3 nucleotides are TGTGCCAGCAGCTTTCGACAGGGGGGTACGCAGTATTTT. It codes for CASSFRQGGTQYF. This rearrangement joins TRBV7-8 to TRBJ2-3; TRBD1 aligns across 9 bases. Germline V gene sequence: CDR1 SGHVS, CDR2 FQNEAQ. V was clipped by 3 bases and J by 8 bases; unmatched bases: 3. This CDR3 is built from 13 residues. The full variable domain, completed using reference TRBV7-8 and TRBJ2-3, is GAGVSQSPRYKVAKRGQDVALRCDPISGHVSLFWYQQALGQGPEFLTYFQNEAQLDKSGLPSDRFFAERPEGSVSTLKIQRTQQEDSAVYLCASSFRQGGTQYFGPGTRLTVL.

The genes are TRBV5-1 and TRBJ1-2, with a tentative D call TRBD1 (5 bases). From germline, CDR1 is SGHRS and CDR2 YFSETQ. The CDR3 loop spans 14 amino acids. V lost 2 bases and J 5 bases, leaving 13 bases between the germline ends. The CDR3 loop reads CASSLQERGYGYTF. DNA of the CDR3: TGCGCCAGCAGCTTACAGGAAAGGGGTTATGGCTACACCTTC.

The chain has TRBV11-2 and TRBJ1-1, with 8 bases that match TRBD1. The germline CDR1 and CDR2 sequences are SGHAT and FQNNGV. The V segment lost 4 bases and the J segment 10 bases; nucleotides outside the gene matches: 17. The length of the CDR3 is 16 residues. The CDR3 coding sequence is TGTGCCAGCAGCTCCCTAAGGGAATGGACAGGGACCGGAGCTTTCTTT. Translated: CASSSLREWTGTGAFF.

This sequence joins TRBV2 and TRBJ2-2; tentatively, D is TRBD1 (5 bases). In germline, CDR1 is SNHLY, CDR2 FYNNEI. This CDR3 is built from 15 residues. V was shortened by 7 bases and J by 4 bases, with 16 bases between the two germline ends. CDR3 nucleotides: TGTGCCAGCACCTCCTTAAGGGGTAGCACCGGGGAGCTGTTTTTT. Amino acids: CASTSLRGSTGELFF.

The chain recombines TRBV29-1 with TRBJ2-5; maybe TRBD2 (6 bases). Looked up from germline, CDR1 is SQVTM and CDR2 is ANQGSEA. The CDR3 consists of 15 residues. V lost 2 bases and J 2 bases, leaving 15 bases between the germline ends. CDR3 DNA: TGCAGCGTTGAAATGGTGGGGGGTATACAAGAGACCCAGTACTTC. Protein sequence: CSVEMVGGIQETQYF.

V gene TRBV7-3 combines with J gene TRBJ2-4; TRBD2 might be the D (5 bases). The CDR3 runs 13 residues. The germline V and J ends were trimmed by 5 bases and 11 bases, with 16 bases remaining between them. The V gene's germline CDR1 is SGHTA and CDR2 FQGTGA. This CDR3 reads CASSPSEASLQYF. The CDR3 DNA sequence: TGTGCCAGCAGCCCTTCGGAGGCCTCCCTTCAGTACTTC.

The table lists this clone with a few counts. The rearrangement links TRBV4-3 to TRBJ1-3, with D possibly matching TRBD1 (6 bases). Trimming stripped 4 bases from V and 7 bases from J, with 17 bases between. This CDR3 comprises 15 residues. Germline values: CDR1 LGHNA, CDR2 YSLEER. CDR3 nucleotides: TGCGCCAGCAGCCTCGAGAGAGGGGGGTACAACACCATATATTTT. This sequence encodes CASSLERGGYNTIYF.

The V call is TRBV4-2, the J call TRBJ2-2, with 12 bases aligning to TRBD2. The CDR3 runs 16 residues. CDR1 and CDR2 from the germline V gene are LGHNA and YNFKEQ. Losses at the gene ends were 4 bases for V and 7 bases for J; bases not matched to a gene: 7. CDR3 region: CASSPSSGRAGGELFF. The CDR3 DNA reads as TGTGCCAGCAGCCCTTCTAGCGGGAGGGCCGGCGGGGAGCTGTTTTTT.

This sequence joins TRBV12-5 and TRBJ2-5, with 9 nucleotides matching TRBD1. Germline V CDR1 and CDR2: LGHNT, FRNRAP. This CDR3 is built from 13 residues. After removal of 5 bases from V and 9 bases from J, the junction contained 7 bases not matched to a gene. CDR3 region: CASGGGQGGAQYF. CDR3 DNA sequence: TGTGCTAGTGGTGGGGGACAGGGCGGTGCCCAGTACTTC. The full variable domain, completed using reference TRBV12-5 and TRBJ2-5, is DARVTQTPRHKVTEMGQEVTMRCQPILGHNTVFWYRQTMMQGLELLAYFRNRAPLDDSGMPKDRFSAEMPDATLATLKIQPSEPRDSAVYFCASGGGQGGAQYFGPGTRLLVL.